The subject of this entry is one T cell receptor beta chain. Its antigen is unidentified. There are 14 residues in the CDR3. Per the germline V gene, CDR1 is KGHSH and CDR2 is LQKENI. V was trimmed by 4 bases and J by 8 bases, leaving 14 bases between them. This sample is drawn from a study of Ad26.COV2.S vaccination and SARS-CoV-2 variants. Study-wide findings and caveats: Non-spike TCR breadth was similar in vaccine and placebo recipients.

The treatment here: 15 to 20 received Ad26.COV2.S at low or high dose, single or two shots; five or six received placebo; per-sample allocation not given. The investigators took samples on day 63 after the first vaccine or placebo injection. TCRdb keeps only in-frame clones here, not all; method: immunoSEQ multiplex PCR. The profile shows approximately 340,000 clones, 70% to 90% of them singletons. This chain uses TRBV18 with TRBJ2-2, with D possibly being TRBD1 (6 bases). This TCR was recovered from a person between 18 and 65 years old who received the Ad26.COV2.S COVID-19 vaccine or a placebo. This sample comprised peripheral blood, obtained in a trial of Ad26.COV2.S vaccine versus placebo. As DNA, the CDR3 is TGTGCCAGCTCACGGAAGGGGGAGTCAGGGGAGCTGTTTTTT. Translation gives CASSRKGESGELFF.